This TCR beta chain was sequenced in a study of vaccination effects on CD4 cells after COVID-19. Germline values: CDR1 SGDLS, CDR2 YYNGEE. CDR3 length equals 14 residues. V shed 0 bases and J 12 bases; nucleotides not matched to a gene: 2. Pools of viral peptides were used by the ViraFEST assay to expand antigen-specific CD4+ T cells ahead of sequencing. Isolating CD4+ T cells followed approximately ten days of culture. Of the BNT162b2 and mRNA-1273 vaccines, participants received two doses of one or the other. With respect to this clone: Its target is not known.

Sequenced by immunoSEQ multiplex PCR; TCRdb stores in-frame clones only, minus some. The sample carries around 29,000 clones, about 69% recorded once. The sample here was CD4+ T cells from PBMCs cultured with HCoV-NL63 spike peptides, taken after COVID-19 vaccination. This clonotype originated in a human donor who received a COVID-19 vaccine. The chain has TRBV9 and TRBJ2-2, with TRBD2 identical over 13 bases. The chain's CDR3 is CASSVELAGGKLFF. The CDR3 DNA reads TGTGCCAGCAGCGTAGAACTAGCGGGGGGGAAGCTGTTTTTT.